The rows below give T cell receptor beta chains drawn from one sample of a study of blood T cell repertoires in COVID-19. Sequenced by immunoSEQ multiplex PCR; TCRdb stores in-frame clones only, minus some. The repertoire holds roughly 200,000 clones, with more than 75% as singletons. The specimen sequenced was PBMCs or T cells enriched from blood (not recorded which). The origin of the receptors is a man aged 35 to 55 with acute COVID-19. Each CDR3 is given with its conserved first and last residue. Fields, in order: clone size, D gene, J gene, V gene, CDR3 protein, CDR3 DNA. The D gene is left open where the match is weak. Clone size is given for some rows only: seen once, a few or many times, or a class if the clone is expanded.

>.|.|TRBJ1-2|TRBV5-4
CASSWATANYGYTF
TGTGCCAGCAGCTGGGCCACAGCTAACTATGGCTACACCTTC
>.|.|TRBJ1-2|TRBV28
CASSLGGGAQGYGYTF
TGTGCCAGCAGTCTCGGCGGGGGTGCTCAGGGCTATGGCTACACCTTC
>.|.|TRBJ2-2|TRBV11-3
CASSPLTGELFF
TGTGCCAGCAGCCCGTTAACCGGGGAGCTGTTTTTT
>.|.|TRBJ2-5|TRBV9
CASSAWGGQETQYF
TGTGCCAGCAGCGCTTGGGGCGGCCAAGAGACCCAGTACTTC
>.|TRBD1|TRBJ2-7|TRBV6-5
CASRQGNYEQYF
TGTGCCAGCCGACAGGGGAACTACGAGCAGTACTTC
>.|.|TRBJ2-7|TRBV28
CASSPGDRSSEQYF
TGTGCCAGCAGTCCAGGCGACAGATCCAGCGAGCAGTACTTC
>.|.|TRBJ1-3|TRBV3-1/TRBV3-2
CASSQVSISGNTIYF
TGTGCCAGCAGCCAAGTTTCCATTTCTGGAAACACCATATATTTT
>many|TRBD2|TRBJ2-3|TRBV6-4
CASSDGTSGSTDTQYF
TGTGCCAGCAGTGACGGGACTAGCGGGAGCACAGATACGCAGTATTTT
>few|.|TRBJ1-1|TRBV18
CASSTQDTEAFF
TGTGCCAGCTCAACGCAGGACACTGAAGCTTTCTTT
>.|.|TRBJ1-4|TRBV2
CASSETGKLFF
TGTGCCAGCAGTGAAACCGGAAAACTGTTTTTT
>.|.|TRBJ2-2|TRBV9
CASSPPRAAGELFF
TGTGCCAGCAGCCCACCCAGGGCGGCCGGGGAGCTGTTTTTT
>.|TRBD2|TRBJ2-5|TRBV20-1
CSASTSGNEETQYF
TGCAGTGCTAGTACCAGCGGGAACGAGGAGACCCAGTACTTC
>.|.|TRBJ2-1|TRBV30
CAWSVYYNEQFF
TGTGCCTGGAGTGTCTATTACAATGAGCAGTTCTTC
>.|.|TRBJ2-5|TRBV24-1
CATSVADTGGETQYF
TGTGCCACCAGCGTTGCGGACACAGGCGGAGAGACCCAGTACTTC
>.|.|TRBJ2-6|TRBV27
CASRRGSGANVLTF
TGTGCCAGCAGACGGGGCTCTGGGGCCAACGTCCTGACTTTC
>.|TRBD2|TRBJ2-3|TRBV28
CASREATGRTSGSSDTQYF
TGTGCCAGCAGGGAGGCGACAGGGCGGACTAGCGGGAGTTCAGATACGCAGTATTTT
>.|TRBD1|TRBJ2-1|TRBV5-1
CASSWGTGDSYNEQFF
TGCGCCAGCAGCTGGGGGACAGGCGACTCCTACAATGAGCAGTTCTTC
>once|.|TRBJ2-3|TRBV6-5
CASSNMAGPTDTQYF
TGTGCCAGCAGTAACATGGCGGGACCTACAGATACGCAGTATTTT
>.|.|TRBJ1-4|TRBV5-4
CASSRDMGSNEKLFF
TGTGCCAGCAGCCGAGACATGGGTTCTAATGAAAAACTGTTTTTT
>.|TRBD1|TRBJ2-1|TRBV11-2
CASSSFRRDSSYNEQFF
TGTGCCAGCAGCTCCTTCCGCCGGGACAGCTCCTACAATGAGCAGTTCTTC